This passage covers 18 T cell receptor beta chains from one sample sequenced in a study of blood T cell repertoires in COVID-19. Profiled with immunoSEQ multiplex PCR; TCRdb holds only in-frame clones, not every one. The sample has roughly 420,000 clones; 88% are singletons. Sequenced input: PBMCs or T cells enriched from blood (not recorded which). Receptors were obtained from a woman aged 25 to 45 with acute COVID-19.

This clone came up once. The chain carries TRBV19 and TRBJ2-7; 7 bases align to TRBD2. The CDR3 totals 15 residues. V trimming: 4 bases; J trimming: 0 bases; junction bases outside the gene matches: 6. The germline gives CDR1 LNHDA, CDR2 SQIVND (reference sequence). The CDR3 DNA sequence: TGTGCCAGTAGTAAGGGAGGGGCCCTCTCCTACGAGCAGTACTTC. This codes for CASSKGGALSYEQYF.

V and J are TRBV4-1 and TRBJ2-3; 9 positions agree with TRBD2. The ends lost 0 bases at V and 5 bases at J; junction bases unmatched: 9. The CDR3 runs 17 residues. Germline assignment: CDR1 MGHRA and CDR2 YSYEKL. The CDR3 DNA is TGCGCCAGCAGCCAAGATGTGGCGGGGGGGCGGAGAGATACGCAGTATTTT. Its translation is CASSQDVAGGRRDTQYF.

For the CDR3, the DNA is TGTGCCAGCAGCCGGGATACAGCTAACTATGGCTACACCTTC. Its translation: CASSRDTANYGYTF. The chain couples TRBV7-9 to TRBJ1-2; D call uncertain. CDR1 and CDR2 (germline): SEHNR, FQNEAQ (reference sequence). This CDR3 has 14 amino acids. The V end lost 5 bases, the J end lost 0 bases, and 10 bases lay between the germline ends.

J is TRBJ1-4 and V is TRBV28; 7 nucleotides line up with TRBD1. J gave up 6 bases and V 7 bases, and 14 bases lay outside the gene matches. From germline, CDR1 is MDHEN and CDR2 SYDVKM. This CDR3 region has 16 residues. CDR3 residues: CASTRPRQGGDEKLFF. The CDR3 coding sequence is TGTGCCAGCACCAGGCCCCGACAGGGAGGCGATGAAAAACTGTTTTTT.

V and J are TRBV19 and TRBJ2-7; 8 nucleotides agree with TRBD1. Germline loops: CDR1 LNHDA, CDR2 SQIVND (reference sequence). Unmatched junction bases numbered 7, after V lost 5 bases and J lost 4 bases. This CDR3 region has 14 residues. The CDR3 loop is CASSAGGYGYEQYF. The CDR3 nucleotides read TGTGCCAGTAGTGCAGGGGGCTACGGGTACGAGCAGTACTTC. Full variable domain (remainder filled in from reference TRBV19 and TRBJ2-7): DGGITQSPKYLFRKEGQNVTLSCEQNLNHDAMYWYRQDPGQGLRLIYYSQIVNDFQKGDIAEGYSVSREKKESFPLTVTSAQKNPTAFYLCASSAGGYGYEQYFGPGTRLTVT.

The rearrangement uses TRBV5-5 and TRBJ1-4; D is ambiguous. Per germline, CDR1 SGHKS and CDR2 YYEKEE (reference sequence). The germline V and J ends were trimmed by 4 bases and 1 base, with 8 bases remaining between them. The CDR3 totals 14 residues. The CDR3 coding sequence is TGTGCCAGCAGCGGAGTAGGAACTAATGAAAAACTGTTTTTT. It specifies CASSGVGTNEKLFF.

The chain recombines TRBV3-1 (or the pseudogene TRBV3-2) with TRBJ1-5; D remains ambiguous. Germline V lookup: CDR1 LGHDT, CDR2 YNNKEL (reference sequence). The CDR3 is 12 amino acids. Trimming removed 2 bases at V and 4 bases at J, with 3 bases between. CDR3 sequence reads: CASSQQNQPQHF. Here the CDR3 DNA reads TGTGCCAGCAGCCAACAAAATCAGCCCCAGCATTTT.

V and J are TRBV6-5 and TRBJ1-6, with a tentative D call TRBD1 (5 bases). Germline loops: CDR1 MNHEY, CDR2 SVGAGI. The CDR3 spans 14 residues. V was trimmed by 6 bases and J by 6 bases, leaving 12 bases between them. The CDR3 DNA is TGTGCCAGCAGACCCAGGGTGGCTAATTCACCCCTCCACTTT. This encodes CASRPRVANSPLHF.

This clone was detected only a few times. The rearrangement joins TRBV27 to TRBJ1-1; 9 bases match TRBD1. After removal of 6 bases from V and 6 bases from J, the junction contained 11 bases not matched to a gene. The CDR3 spans 15 residues. Germline CDR1 and CDR2: MNHEY and SMNVEV (reference sequence). The CDR3 spells CASRRQGDRRSEAFF. CDR3 DNA sequence: TGTGCCAGCAGGAGACAGGGGGATAGGCGGTCTGAAGCTTTCTTT.

J is TRBJ1-5 and V is TRBV28, with D maybe TRBD1 (5 bases). CDR1 is MDHEN and CDR2 is SYDVKM in the germline V gene. CDR3 length: 14 amino acids. Trimming pared 5 bases from V and 4 bases from J, leaving 12 bases between. This chain's CDR3 is CASSPTRQNQPQHF. The DNA of the CDR3 is TGTGCCAGCAGTCCCACCCGACAGAATCAGCCCCAGCATTTT. The variable domain in full, with the rest retrieved from reference TRBV28 and TRBJ1-5, is DVKVTQSSRYLVKRTGEKVFLECVQDMDHENMFWYRQDPGLGLRLIYFSYDVKMKEKGDIPEGYSVSREKKERFSLILESASTNQTSMYLCASSPTRQNQPQHFGDGTRLSIL.

The genes are TRBV19 and TRBJ1-2, with a weak D call TRBD1 (5 bases). Trimming shortened V by 4 bases and J by 6 bases, and 15 bases separated the two germline ends. The CDR3 sequence is 14 residues long. CDR1 and CDR2 from the germline V gene are LNHDA and SQIVND (reference sequence). The CDR3 DNA reads as TGTGCCAGTAGTACCCGGTACAGGACCAATGGCTACACCTTC. Translation gives CASSTRYRTNGYTF.

This clone was recorded only once. The chain is built from TRBV4-3 and TRBJ2-2; a weak D match, TRBD2 (5 bases). CDR1 is LGHNA and CDR2 is YSLEER in the germline V gene. V was clipped by 3 bases and J by 7 bases, with 12 bases between them. CDR3 length: 14 amino acids. The CDR3: CASSQDGVDGELFF. The CDR3 DNA sequence: TGCGCCAGCAGCCAGGACGGGGTGGACGGGGAGCTGTTTTTT.

V usage is TRBV3-1 (or the pseudogene TRBV3-2) and J usage is TRBJ2-7, with TRBD1 as a possible D gene (5 bases). The CDR3 is 14 residues long. Germline-derived CDR1 and CDR2 are LGHDT and YNNKEL (reference sequence). V dropped 3 bases and J dropped 6 bases, with 15 bases sitting between them. CDR3 sequence (DNA): TGTGCCAGCAGCCAGAATAAGGGGATAGGCGAGCAGTACTTC. Its translation: CASSQNKGIGEQYF.

The V gene is TRBV5-1, the J gene TRBJ2-3; 10 nucleotides match TRBD2. The ends lost 3 bases at V and 4 bases at J; junction bases unmatched: 2. This CDR3 is built from 14 residues. The V gene's germline CDR1 is SGHRS and CDR2 YFSETQ. Here the CDR3 DNA reads TGCGCCAGCAGCTCCGGGACTAGCGCAGATACGCAGTATTTT. Its translation: CASSSGTSADTQYF.

The rearrangement joins TRBV19 to TRBJ2-7, with 12 bases fitting TRBD1. The germline V gene encodes CDR1 LNHDA and CDR2 SQIVND (reference sequence). V lost 8 bases to trimming and J lost 3 bases; unmatched junction nucleotides: 17. CDR3 length equals 18 residues. DNA for the CDR3: TGTGCCAGTGGGCCGGGACAGGGGGCGCACGGGACTATCTACGAGCAGTACTTC. It translates to CASGPGQGAHGTIYEQYF.

The chain couples TRBV21-1 to TRBJ1-5; the table calls TRBD1, which could not be checked here. TRBV21-1 is noted as a pseudogene. The CDR3 loop spans 16 amino acids. The CDR3 region is CASSKAGDRVDQPQHF. The CDR3 coding sequence is TGTGCCAGCAGCAAAGCTGGGGACAGGGTGGATCAGCCCCAGCATTTT.

CDR3 loop: CASRSGVYEQYF. For the CDR3, the DNA is TGCGCCAGTCGGAGCGGGGTATACGAGCAGTACTTC. This chain joins TRBV10-2 and TRBJ2-7, with TRBD2 matching over 7 bases. The CDR3 spans 12 residues. V trimming: 9 bases; J trimming: 4 bases; junction bases outside the gene matches: 6. Germline CDR1 and CDR2: WSHSY and SAAADI.

The J gene is TRBJ2-6, the V gene TRBV18, with D possibly matching TRBD2 (5 bases). This CDR3 spans 19 amino acids. The germline V and J ends were trimmed by 0 bases and 0 bases, with 15 bases remaining between them. Germline V gene lookup returns CDR1 KGHSH and CDR2 LQKENI. CDR3 sequence (DNA): TGTGCCAGCTCACCACCGAGCCTAGCAAGAATCTCTGGGGCCAACGTCCTGACTTTC. It is translated as CASSPPSLARISGANVLTF. The entire variable domain, with the rest obtained from reference TRBV18 and TRBJ2-6, is as follows: NAGVMQNPRHLVRRRGQEARLRCSPMKGHSHVYWYRQLPEEGLKFMVYLQKENIIDESGMPKERFSAEFPKEGPSILRIQQVVRGDSAAYFCASSPPSLARISGANVLTFGAGSRLTVL.